These 5 T cell receptor beta chains were all obtained from the same sample, sequenced in a study of CXCR3-negative and CXCR3-positive naive CD8 T cells. UMI-labeled 5' RACE TRB cDNA libraries were prepared from the cells. TCRdb reprocessed the 5' RACE reads, keeping one entry per CDR3 protein, no DNA. The specimen's table records about 38,000 distinct CDR3 sequences. Sequencing was performed on memory CD8+ T cells from blood. These receptors all stem from a human donor in good health. Some clones in this sample may be carry-over from other donors' samples.

The chain joins TRBV28 to TRBJ2-3; TCRdb's D call of TRBD1 is untestable without DNA. This CDR3 spans 15 amino acids. The germline V gene has CDR1 MDHEN and CDR2 SYDVKM. The chain's CDR3 is CASSLRDTSTDTQYF.

The rearrangement links TRBV12-3 or TRBV12-4 to TRBJ2-1; with no DNA, the TCRdb D assignment of TRBD1 cannot be verified. This CDR3 spans 17 amino acids. CDR3: CASRPLAGGPSYNEQFF.

The rearrangement uses TRBV10-2 and TRBJ1-2; TCRdb names TRBD1, which stays unverified in the absence of DNA. Germline values: CDR1 WSHSY, CDR2 SAAADI. CDR3 length: 14 amino acids. CDR3 loop: CASGFNRGTDGYTF.

The chain employs TRBV12-3 or TRBV12-4 and TRBJ1-2; TCRdb calls TRBD1, which cannot be checked without DNA. There are 15 residues in the CDR3. CDR3 amino acids: CASSGTLNSPYGYTF.

The chain employs TRBV15 and TRBJ1-1; no DNA is available, so the TRBD1 call from TCRdb remains unchecked. CDR1 and CDR2 (germline): LNHNV, YYDKDF (reference sequence). The CDR3 has 14 amino acids. The CDR3: CATSSVQGDTEAFF.